Listed below are T cell receptor beta chains from one sample, sequenced in a study of blood T cell repertoires in COVID-19. Repertoires were generated with immunoSEQ multiplex PCR, while TCRdb's copy carries only in-frame clones and drops some. The data hold approximately 120,000 clones, with roughly 79% observed a single time. Sequencing input: peripheral blood. These receptors originate from a human donor in a cohort sampled during active COVID-19. The CDR3 runs from the conserved cysteine through the conserved F or W. D genes are given only for firm matches. Clone size is not always given. Where it is, it says once, few, many or a class for expanded clones.

>NA|TRBV2|TRBJ1-1|NA
TGTGCCAGCAGTCAGTCTAGCACTGAAGCTTTCTTT
CASSQSSTEAFF
>NA|TRBV10-3|TRBJ2-1|TRBD1
TGTGCCATCACGACAGGGGCCTACAATGAGCAGTTCTTC
CAITTGAYNEQFF
>once|TRBV27|TRBJ1-1|TRBD1
TGTGCCAGCAGTTCCCGGACAGGGTCCCGATACACTGAAGCTTTCTTT
CASSSRTGSRYTEAFF
>NA|TRBV4-3|TRBJ1-6|NA
TGCGCCAGCAGCCATCTGCGGGGGGTTAATTCACCCCTCCACTTT
CASSHLRGVNSPLHF
>NA|TRBV28|TRBJ2-7|TRBD1
TGTGCCAGCAGTGGCCGGGGACAGACTCAGGTTCGGAAGTACTTC
CASSGRGQTQVRKYF
>NA|TRBV28|TRBJ2-3|NA
TGTGCCAGCCGATACGGGGGTACAGATACGCAGTATTTT
CASRYGGTDTQYF
>NA|TRBV28|TRBJ1-2|NA
TGTGCCAGCAGTCCGTATAGGGGGTATGGCTACACCTTC
CASSPYRGYGYTF
>NA|TRBV6-5|TRBJ2-1|NA
TGTGCCAGCAGGGACGGCGCGGGGTTCTACAATGAGCAGTTCTTC
CASRDGAGFYNEQFF
>NA|TRBV27|TRBJ2-1|TRBD2
TGTGCCAGCAGCCTCTCAGCGGGAGCACTCAATGAGCAGTTCTTC
CASSLSAGALNEQFF
>NA|TRBV27|TRBJ1-1|NA
TGTGCCAGCAGTTTATTTTTGGGCAAGAACACTGAAGCTTTCTTT
CASSLFLGKNTEAFF
>NA|TRBV9|TRBJ1-1|TRBD1
TGTGCCAGCAGCCCGCAGACAGGGGGCAACACTGAAGCTTTCTTT
CASSPQTGGNTEAFF
>NA|TRBV4-1|TRBJ1-3|TRBD1
TGCGCCAGCAGCCAAGATTCTGGGACAGTTGGAAACACCATATATTTT
CASSQDSGTVGNTIYF
>NA|TRBV4-3|TRBJ1-6|TRBD1
TGCGCCAGCAGCCAAGATTGGGGCAGGGGGCTGAATTCACCCCTCCACTTT
CASSQDWGRGLNSPLHF
>NA|TRBV7-3|TRBJ2-7|NA
TGTGCCAGCAGCCCGCGAGGGGGATACGAGCAGTACTTC
CASSPRGGYEQYF
>NA|TRBV4-2|TRBJ2-7|NA
TGTGCCAGCAGACCAGACTACCACTCCTACGAGCAGTACTTC
CASRPDYHSYEQYF
>NA|TRBV11-2|TRBJ1-1|TRBD1
TGTGCCAGCAGCTTAGATCTGGGACAGAGTATGAACACTGAAGCTTTCTTT
CASSLDLGQSMNTEAFF
>NA|TRBV3-1/TRBV3-2|TRBJ1-2|NA
TGTGCCAGCAGCCGAGACGCACAGAGCAGGGGCTATGGCTACACCTTC
CASSRDAQSRGYGYTF
>NA|TRBV6-5|TRBJ1-6|NA
TGTGCCAGCAACCTGGTTGGGGGCGGTAATTCACCCCTCCACTTT
CASNLVGGGNSPLHF
>NA|TRBV7-8|TRBJ2-1|NA
TGTGCCAGCAGCTTAGCGCGACTCAGTAAATACAATGAGCAGTTCTTC
CASSLARLSKYNEQFF
>NA|TRBV20-1|TRBJ2-1|NA
TGCAGTGCGAGATCCGGAGGTGAGCAGTTCTTC
CSARSGGEQFF
>many|TRBV5-4|TRBJ1-6|TRBD1
TGTGCCAGCAGCCGCGACAGGGGTAATTCACCCCTCCACTTT
CASSRDRGNSPLHF
>NA|TRBV6-2/TRBV6-3|TRBJ1-5|NA
TGTGCCAGCAGTTACTCGACCCAGGGGCAGCCCCAGCATTTT
CASSYSTQGQPQHF
>NA|TRBV30|TRBJ2-1|TRBD1
TGTGCCTGCCTCAGGACAGGGGGCTCCTACAATGAGCAGTTCTTC
CACLRTGGSYNEQFF
>NA|TRBV28|TRBJ1-1|NA
TGTGCCAGCAGTTCCCTCCCCGGGAACATTAAGACTGAAGCTTTCTTT
CASSSLPGNIKTEAFF
>NA|TRBV4-3|TRBJ2-1|NA
TGCGCCAGCAGCCAGGAGGGGTTGGCGAGGCCCTACAATGAGCAGTTCTTC
CASSQEGLARPYNEQFF
>NA|TRBV2|TRBJ2-2|NA
TGTGCCAGCGGAGGGATAAGGAACACCGGGGAGCTGTTTTTT
CASGGIRNTGELFF
>once|TRBV7-7|TRBJ2-5|NA
TGTGCCAGCAGCCGGCGGACAGGGAGGGAAGAGACCCAGTACTTC
CASSRRTGREETQYF
>NA|TRBV7-8|TRBJ2-7|TRBD2
TGTGCCAGCAGCCGTAGCGGGAGATACGAGCAGTACTTC
CASSRSGRYEQYF
>NA|TRBV15|TRBJ1-1|NA
TGTGCCACCAGCAGAGATTGGGCGAACACTGAAGCTTTCTTT
CATSRDWANTEAFF
>NA|TRBV7-8|TRBJ2-5|TRBD2
TGTGCCAGCAGCTTATGGGGGAGGACTAGCGGGATAGAGACCCAGTACTTC
CASSLWGRTSGIETQYF
>NA|TRBV7-2|TRBJ1-2|NA
TGTGCCAGCAGCCACACCGGGACTCAAGGCTACACCTTC
CASSHTGTQGYTF
>NA|TRBV4-2|TRBJ1-4|NA
TGTGCCAGCAGCCAGGGAGTGGGCGGCAATGAAAAACTGTTTTTT
CASSQGVGGNEKLFF
>NA|TRBV27|TRBJ2-4|TRBD1
TGTGCCAGCAGTTTATGGGGGACAGGGAAAAGAAACATTCAGTACTTC
CASSLWGTGKRNIQYF
>NA|TRBV5-1|TRBJ2-2|TRBD2
TGCGCCAGCAGCTTAGAAGGCGGGAGGGCGAACACCGGGGAGCTGTTTTTT
CASSLEGGRANTGELFF
>NA|TRBV7-9|TRBJ2-1|TRBD2
TGTGCCAGCAGCTTATTAGTCTCTAGCGGCTACAATGAGCAGTTCTTC
CASSLLVSSGYNEQFF
>NA|TRBV29-1|TRBJ2-1|TRBD1
TGCAGCGTCGATCGACAGGGAAGGACCTACAATGAGCAGTTCTTC
CSVDRQGRTYNEQFF
>NA|TRBV2|TRBJ2-5|NA
TGTGCCAGCAGTGTTTTTACAGGGCTAGAGACCCAGTACTTC
CASSVFTGLETQYF
>NA|TRBV29-1|TRBJ2-7|NA
TGCAGCGTGACGAGACAATACGAGCAGTACTTC
CSVTRQYEQYF
>NA|TRBV7-2|TRBJ2-5|TRBD2
TGTGCCAGCAGCTCCCGTGCTAGCGGAGTCCAAGAGACCCAGTACTTC
CASSSRASGVQETQYF
>NA|TRBV7-9|TRBJ2-6|NA
TGTGCCAGCAGCCAACAGTCTGGGGCCAACGTCCTGACTTTC
CASSQQSGANVLTF
>NA|TRBV19|TRBJ1-1|NA
TGTGCCAGTAAACCATTAGAGGAGGGAGACACTGAAGCTTTCTTT
CASKPLEEGDTEAFF
>NA|TRBV9|TRBJ2-1|NA
TGTGCCAGCAGCGTAGTGGCAGTACCGTACAATGAGCAGTTCTTC
CASSVVAVPYNEQFF
>NA|TRBV7-2|TRBJ2-7|TRBD2
TGTGCCAGCAGTCGTGGACTAGGAATTTCCTACGAGCAGTACTTC
CASSRGLGISYEQYF
>NA|TRBV12-5|TRBJ2-2|NA
TGTGCTAGTGGTTTTAGCACCGGGGAGCTGTTTTTT
CASGFSTGELFF
>NA|TRBV28|TRBJ2-2|TRBD1
TGTGCCAGCAGTGTCCGGGACAGGAACACCGGGGAGCTGTTTTTT
CASSVRDRNTGELFF
>NA|TRBV7-2|TRBJ2-1|TRBD2
TGTGCCAGCAGCTCAAGCAGCGGGGGCCGGGCAAATGAGCAGTTCTTC
CASSSSSGGRANEQFF
>once|TRBV9|TRBJ1-4|NA
TGTGCCAGCAGGGGAGATAATGAAAAACTGTTTTTT
CASRGDNEKLFF
>NA|TRBV7-3|TRBJ1-1|TRBD1
TGTGCCAGCAGACCACAGGGGCAGCAGAACACTGAAGCTTTCTTT
CASRPQGQQNTEAFF
>NA|TRBV10-2|TRBJ2-5|TRBD2
TGCGCCAGCACCTCCTCTCTAGCGGGGGGGCTTGGGACCCAGTACTTC
CASTSSLAGGLGTQYF
>NA|TRBV2|TRBJ2-1|NA
TGTGCCAGCCGCTTTTTCGGGGACAATGAGCAGTTCTTC
CASRFFGDNEQFF
>NA|TRBV11-2|TRBJ2-1|NA
TGTGCCAGCAGCTTGTCAGCGGGCGACGAGCAGTTCTTC
CASSLSAGDEQFF
>NA|TRBV4-1|TRBJ2-5|NA
TGCGCCAGCAGCCATCCTGTAAGGGAGGAGACCCAGTACTTC
CASSHPVREETQYF
>NA|TRBV7-9|TRBJ2-1|NA
TGTGCCAGCAGCTCCTCCTCTTTAGCGGAGACGTACAATGAGCAGTTCTTC
CASSSSSLAETYNEQFF
>NA|TRBV6-5|TRBJ2-7|NA
TGTGCCAGCAGGGACCAGGGCCAGGGCGAGCAGTACTTC
CASRDQGQGEQYF
>NA|TRBV19|TRBJ2-3|NA
TGTGCCAGTAGTCCGGGCAGGCTCAGGGATTCTAGCACAGATACGCAGTATTTT
CASSPGRLRDSSTDTQYF
>once|TRBV6-2/TRBV6-3|TRBJ2-5|TRBD2
TGTGCCAGCAGTTACCCCGTCCTAGCGGGGGTACAAGAGACCCAGTACTTC
CASSYPVLAGVQETQYF
>NA|TRBV7-2|TRBJ2-6|NA
TGTGCCAGCAGTTTAGTTAGTTCTGGGGCCAACGTCCTGACTTTC
CASSLVSSGANVLTF
>NA|TRBV2|TRBJ1-2|TRBD1
TGTGCCAGCTCCCTCGAGGGGGCGCTCTATGGCTACACCTTC
CASSLEGALYGYTF
>NA|TRBV11-3|TRBJ2-2|TRBD1
TGTGCCAGCAGCTCAGGAGGACAGGGAAACACCGGGGAGCTGTTTTTT
CASSSGGQGNTGELFF
>NA|TRBV10-3|TRBJ2-1|NA
TGTGCCATCAGTGAGTCAACCGGGTCGTACGGTGAGCAGTTCTTC
CAISESTGSYGEQFF